This T cell receptor (beta chain) was sequenced during a study of blood T cell repertoires in COVID-19. In the original workflow: Estimates of nucleated cell counts were drawn from the amplification of reference gene primers. Assay: immunoSEQ multiplex PCR; the TCRdb copy retains only in-frame clones and omits some. That table gives V, J and clone size, and the DNA gave D and trimming. The sample contains a few hundred thousand clones, around nine tenths of which appear only once. Cohort assignment relied on participant-reported clinical history. Trimming left V 0 bases short and J 3 bases short, with 10 bases between. CDR1 is SGHNT, CDR2 YYREEE, per germline (reference sequence). The CDR3 spans 15 residues.

The receptor was derived from a woman aged 18-29 years who had recovered from COVID-19. The sample consisted of PBMCs or T cells enriched from blood (not recorded which). V is TRBV5-4 and J is TRBJ2-1; weak D call: TRBD2 (6 bases). CDR3 protein: CASSLGGEGYNEQFF. The CDR3, as DNA: TGTGCCAGCAGCTTGGGCGGGGAAGGCTACAATGAGCAGTTCTTC.